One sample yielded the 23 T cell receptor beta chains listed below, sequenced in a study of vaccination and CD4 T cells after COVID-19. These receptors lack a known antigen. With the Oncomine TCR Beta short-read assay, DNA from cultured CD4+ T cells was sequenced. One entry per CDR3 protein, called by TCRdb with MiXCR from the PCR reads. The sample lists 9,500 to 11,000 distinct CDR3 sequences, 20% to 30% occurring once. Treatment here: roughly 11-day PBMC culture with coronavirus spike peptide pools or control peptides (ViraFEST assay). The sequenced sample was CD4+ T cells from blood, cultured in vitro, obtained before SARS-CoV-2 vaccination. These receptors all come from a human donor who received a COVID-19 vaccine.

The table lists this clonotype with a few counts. CDR3 in amino acids: CASSKLPSRRGTQYF. Written as DNA, the CDR3 is TGTGCCAGCAGCAAACTTCCCTCGAGACGGGGGACCCAGTACTTC. This sequence joins TRBV21-1 and TRBJ2-5; the table's D call, TRBD2, was not checked against the DNA. TRBV21-1 corresponds to a pseudogene. There are 15 residues in the CDR3.

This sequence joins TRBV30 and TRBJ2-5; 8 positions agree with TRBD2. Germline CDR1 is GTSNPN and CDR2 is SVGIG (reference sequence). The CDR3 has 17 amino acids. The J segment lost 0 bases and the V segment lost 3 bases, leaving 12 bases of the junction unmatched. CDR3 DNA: TGTGCCTGGAGCGGGGCAACGGGGGGGACGTACCAAGAGACCCAGTACTTC. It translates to CAWSGATGGTYQETQYF.

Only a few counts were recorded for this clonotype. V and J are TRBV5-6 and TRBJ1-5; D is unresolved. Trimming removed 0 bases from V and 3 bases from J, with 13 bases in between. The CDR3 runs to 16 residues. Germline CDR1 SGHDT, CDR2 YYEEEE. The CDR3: CASSLGYGVLNQPQHF. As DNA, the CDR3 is TGTGCCAGCAGCTTGGGTTATGGAGTTCTCAATCAGCCCCAGCATTTT.

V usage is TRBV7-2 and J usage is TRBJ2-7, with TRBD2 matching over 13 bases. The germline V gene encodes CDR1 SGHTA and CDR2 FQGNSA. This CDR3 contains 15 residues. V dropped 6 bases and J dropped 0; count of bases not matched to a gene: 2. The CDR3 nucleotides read TGTGCCAGCAGACTAGCGGGGGGGAGCTCCTACGAGCAGTACTTC. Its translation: CASRLAGGSSYEQYF.

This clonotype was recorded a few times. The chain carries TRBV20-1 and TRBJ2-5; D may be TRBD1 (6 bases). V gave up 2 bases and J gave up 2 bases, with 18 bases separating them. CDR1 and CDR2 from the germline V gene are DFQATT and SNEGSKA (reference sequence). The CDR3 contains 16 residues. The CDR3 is CSARTGEVQGQETQYF. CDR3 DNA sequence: TGCAGTGCTAGAACAGGTGAAGTACAGGGACAAGAGACCCAGTACTTC.

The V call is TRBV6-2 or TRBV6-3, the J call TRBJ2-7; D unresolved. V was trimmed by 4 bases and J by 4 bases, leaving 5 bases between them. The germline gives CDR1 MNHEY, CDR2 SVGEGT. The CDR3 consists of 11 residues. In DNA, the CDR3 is TGTGCCAGCAGTTCGACTTACGAGCAGTACTTC. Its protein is CASSSTYEQYF.

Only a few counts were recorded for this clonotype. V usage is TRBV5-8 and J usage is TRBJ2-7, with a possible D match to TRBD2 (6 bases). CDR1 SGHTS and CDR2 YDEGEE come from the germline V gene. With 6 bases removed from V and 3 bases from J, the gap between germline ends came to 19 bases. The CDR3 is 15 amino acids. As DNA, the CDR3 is TGTGCCAGCACCAATCGAGGGGTGGGGGGCTACGAGCAGTACTTC. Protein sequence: CASTNRGVGGYEQYF.

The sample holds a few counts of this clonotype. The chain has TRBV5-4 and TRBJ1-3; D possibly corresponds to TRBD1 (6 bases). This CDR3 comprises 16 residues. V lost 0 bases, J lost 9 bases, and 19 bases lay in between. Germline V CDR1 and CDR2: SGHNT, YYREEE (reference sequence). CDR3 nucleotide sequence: TGTGCCAGCAGCTTGGGGCCGGACAGAACGGATGCCACCATATATTTT. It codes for CASSLGPDRTDATIYF.

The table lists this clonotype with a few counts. CDR3 nucleotide sequence: TGCAGTGCTACCTCAGGGCAGGGGAGGGGCGCTGAAGCTTTCTTT. Encoded protein: CSATSGQGRGAEAFF. The chain couples TRBV20-1 to TRBJ1-1; D perhaps matches TRBD1 (6 bases). Germline-derived CDR1 and CDR2 are DFQATT and SNEGSKA (reference sequence). This CDR3 has 15 residues. Between the trimmed V and J ends, which lost 4 bases and 6 bases, there was a span of 21 bases.

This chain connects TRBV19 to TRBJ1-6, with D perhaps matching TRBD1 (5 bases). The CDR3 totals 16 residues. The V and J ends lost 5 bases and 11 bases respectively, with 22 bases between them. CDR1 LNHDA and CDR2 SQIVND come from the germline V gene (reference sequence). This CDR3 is CASSFTRGTESAPLHF. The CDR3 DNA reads TGTGCCAGTAGTTTTACACGGGGGACCGAGAGCGCACCCCTCCACTTT.

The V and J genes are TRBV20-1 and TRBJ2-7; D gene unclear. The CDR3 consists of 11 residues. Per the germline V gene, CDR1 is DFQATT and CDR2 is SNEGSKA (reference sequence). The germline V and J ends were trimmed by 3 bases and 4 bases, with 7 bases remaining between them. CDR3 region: CSASGWYEQYF. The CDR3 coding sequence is TGCAGTGCTAGCGGTTGGTACGAGCAGTACTTC.

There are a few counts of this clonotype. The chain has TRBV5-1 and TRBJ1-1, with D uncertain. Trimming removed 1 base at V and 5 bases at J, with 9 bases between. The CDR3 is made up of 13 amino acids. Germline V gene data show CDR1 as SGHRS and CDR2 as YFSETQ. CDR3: CASSLPEGTEAFF. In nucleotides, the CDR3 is TGCGCCAGCAGCTTGCCCGAAGGTACTGAAGCTTTCTTT.

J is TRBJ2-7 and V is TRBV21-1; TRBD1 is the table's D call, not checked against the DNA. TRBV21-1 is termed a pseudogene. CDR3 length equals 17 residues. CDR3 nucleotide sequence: TGTGCCAGCAGCAAGAAGATAGCCCCAAGAAGCTCCTACGAGCAGTACTTC. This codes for CASSKKIAPRSSYEQYF.

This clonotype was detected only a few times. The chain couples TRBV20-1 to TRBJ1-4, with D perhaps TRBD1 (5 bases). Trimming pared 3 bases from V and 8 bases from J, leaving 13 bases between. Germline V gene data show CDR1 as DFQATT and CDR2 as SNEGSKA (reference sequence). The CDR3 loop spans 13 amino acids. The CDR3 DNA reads TGCAGTGCTAGCATTGCCGGGGGGGAAAAACTGTTTTTT. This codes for CSASIAGGEKLFF.

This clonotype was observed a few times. The CDR3 protein is CASRFKRQQNQPQHF. CDR3 coding DNA: TGTGCCAGCAGATTTAAAAGACAGCAAAATCAGCCCCAGCATTTT. V and J are TRBV25-1 and TRBJ1-5, with D tentatively TRBD1 (5 bases). This CDR3 region has 15 residues. Trimming took off 6 bases at V and 4 bases at J, with 16 bases between the two ends. CDR1 and CDR2 from the germline V gene are MGHDK and SYGVNS.

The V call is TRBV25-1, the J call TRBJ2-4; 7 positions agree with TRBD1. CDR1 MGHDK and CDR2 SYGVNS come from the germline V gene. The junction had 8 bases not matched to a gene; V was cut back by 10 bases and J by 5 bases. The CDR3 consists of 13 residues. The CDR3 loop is CANEQGCENIQYF. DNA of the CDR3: TGTGCCAACGAACAGGGGTGCGAAAACATTCAGTACTTC.

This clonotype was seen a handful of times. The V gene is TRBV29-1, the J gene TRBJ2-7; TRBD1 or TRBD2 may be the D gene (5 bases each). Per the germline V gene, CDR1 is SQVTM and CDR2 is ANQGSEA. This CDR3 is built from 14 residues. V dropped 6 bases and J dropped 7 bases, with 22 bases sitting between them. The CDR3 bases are TGCAGCGTGAGGCCCGAGATATCCGAGGGGGAGCAGTACTTC. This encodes CSVRPEISEGEQYF.

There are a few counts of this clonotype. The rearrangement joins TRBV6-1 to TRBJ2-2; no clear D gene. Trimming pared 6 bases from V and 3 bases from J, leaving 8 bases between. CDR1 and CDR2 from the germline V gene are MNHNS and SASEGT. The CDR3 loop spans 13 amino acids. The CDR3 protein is CASRSRDTGELFF. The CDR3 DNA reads TGTGCCAGCAGATCAAGAGACACCGGGGAGCTGTTTTTT.

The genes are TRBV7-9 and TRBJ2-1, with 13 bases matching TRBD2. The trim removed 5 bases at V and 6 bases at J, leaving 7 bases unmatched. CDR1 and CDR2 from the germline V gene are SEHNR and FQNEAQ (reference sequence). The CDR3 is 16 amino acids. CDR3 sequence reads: CASSPKTSGGSNEQFF. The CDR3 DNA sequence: TGTGCCAGCAGCCCCAAGACTAGCGGGGGGTCCAATGAGCAGTTCTTC.

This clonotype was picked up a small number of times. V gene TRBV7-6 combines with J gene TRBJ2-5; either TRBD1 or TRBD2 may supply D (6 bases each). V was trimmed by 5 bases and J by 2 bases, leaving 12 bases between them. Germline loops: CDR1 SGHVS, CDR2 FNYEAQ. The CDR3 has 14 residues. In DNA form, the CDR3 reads TGTGCCAGCAGCACCTCGGGGGCACAAGAGACCCAGTACTTC. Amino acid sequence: CASSTSGAQETQYF.

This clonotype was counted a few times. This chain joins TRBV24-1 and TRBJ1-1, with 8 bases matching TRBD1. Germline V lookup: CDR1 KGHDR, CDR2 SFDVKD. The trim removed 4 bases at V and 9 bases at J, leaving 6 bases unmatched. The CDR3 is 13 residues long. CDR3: CATSEKRTGKAFF. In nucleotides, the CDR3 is TGTGCCACCAGTGAGAAACGGACAGGGAAAGCTTTCTTT.

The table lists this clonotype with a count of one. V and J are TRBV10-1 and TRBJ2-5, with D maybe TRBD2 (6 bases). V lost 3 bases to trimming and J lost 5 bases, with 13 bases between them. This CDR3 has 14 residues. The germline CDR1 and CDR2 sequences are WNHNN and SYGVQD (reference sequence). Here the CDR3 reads CASSELTGEETQYF. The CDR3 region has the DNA TGCGCCAGCAGTGAACTAACGGGGGAGGAGACCCAGTACTTC.

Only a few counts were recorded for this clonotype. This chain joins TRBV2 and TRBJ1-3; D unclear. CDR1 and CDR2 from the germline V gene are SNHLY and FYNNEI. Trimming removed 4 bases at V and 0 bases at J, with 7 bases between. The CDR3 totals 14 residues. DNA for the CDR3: TGTGCCAGCAGTGTGGGCCCCTCTGGAAACACCATATATTTT. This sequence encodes CASSVGPSGNTIYF.